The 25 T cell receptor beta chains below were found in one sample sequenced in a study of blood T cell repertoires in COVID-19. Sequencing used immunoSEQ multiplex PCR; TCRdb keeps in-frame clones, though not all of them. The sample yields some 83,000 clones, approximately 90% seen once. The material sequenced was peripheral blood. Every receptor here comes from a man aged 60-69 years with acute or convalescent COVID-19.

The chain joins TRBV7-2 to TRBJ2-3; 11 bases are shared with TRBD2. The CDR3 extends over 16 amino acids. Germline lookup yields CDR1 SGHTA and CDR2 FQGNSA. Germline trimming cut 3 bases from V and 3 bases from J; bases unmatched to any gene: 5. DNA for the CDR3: TGTGCCAGCAGCTTGTGGGTAGCGGGGGGGACAGATACGCAGTATTTT. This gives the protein CASSLWVAGGTDTQYF.

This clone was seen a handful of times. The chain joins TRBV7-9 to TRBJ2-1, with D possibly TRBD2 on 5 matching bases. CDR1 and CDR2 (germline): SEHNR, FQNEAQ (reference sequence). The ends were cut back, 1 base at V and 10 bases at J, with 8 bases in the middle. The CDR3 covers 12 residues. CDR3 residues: CASSLGAEEQFF. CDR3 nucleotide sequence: TGTGCCAGCAGCTTAGGAGCGGAAGAGCAGTTCTTC.

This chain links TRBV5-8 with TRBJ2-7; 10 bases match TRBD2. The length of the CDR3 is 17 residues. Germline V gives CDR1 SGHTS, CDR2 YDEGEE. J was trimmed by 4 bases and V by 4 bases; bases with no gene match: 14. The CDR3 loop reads CASSPPWGTSVVYEQYF. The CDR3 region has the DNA TGTGCCAGCAGCCCCCCGTGGGGGACTAGCGTTGTATACGAGCAGTACTTC.

CDR3: CSASRDNSNQPQHF. CDR3 coding DNA: TGCAGTGCTAGTAGGGACAATAGCAATCAGCCCCAGCATTTT. The genes are TRBV20-1 and TRBJ1-5; TRBD1 might be the D (6 bases). Trimming shortened V by 3 bases and J by 0 bases, and 9 bases separated the two germline ends. Germline CDR1 reads DFQATT; CDR2 reads SNEGSKA (reference sequence). The CDR3 totals 14 residues.

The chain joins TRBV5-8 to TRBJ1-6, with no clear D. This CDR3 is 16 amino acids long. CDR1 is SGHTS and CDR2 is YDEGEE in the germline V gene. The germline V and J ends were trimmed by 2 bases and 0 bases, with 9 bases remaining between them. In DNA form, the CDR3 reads TGTGCCAGCAGCTTCGAGTTAAGCTCCTATAATTCACCCCTCCACTTT. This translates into CASSFELSSYNSPLHF.

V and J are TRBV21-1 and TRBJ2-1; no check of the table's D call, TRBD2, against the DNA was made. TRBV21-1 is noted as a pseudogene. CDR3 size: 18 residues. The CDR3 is CASNKEPGLAGGQNEQFF. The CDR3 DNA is TGTGCCAGCAATAAGGAACCGGGACTAGCGGGGGGGCAGAATGAGCAGTTCTTC.

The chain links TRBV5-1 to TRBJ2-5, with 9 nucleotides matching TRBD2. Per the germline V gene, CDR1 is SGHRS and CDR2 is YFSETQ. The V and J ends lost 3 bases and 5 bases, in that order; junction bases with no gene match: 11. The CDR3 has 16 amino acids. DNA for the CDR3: TGCGCCAGCAGCTCGAGGGGCGGGGGGGCCGAGGAGACCCAGTACTTC. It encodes CASSSRGGGAEETQYF. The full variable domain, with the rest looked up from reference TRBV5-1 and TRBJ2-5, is KAGVTQTPRYLIKTRGQQVTLSCSPISGHRSVSWYQQTPGQGLQFLFEYFSETQRNKGNFPGRFSGRQFSNSRSEMNVSTLELGDSALYLCASSSRGGGAEETQYFGPGTRLLVL.

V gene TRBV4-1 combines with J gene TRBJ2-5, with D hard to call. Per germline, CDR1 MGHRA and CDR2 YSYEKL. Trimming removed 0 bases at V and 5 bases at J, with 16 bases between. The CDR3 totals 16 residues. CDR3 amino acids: CASSQDYSEPPETQYF. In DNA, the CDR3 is TGCGCCAGCAGCCAAGACTATTCGGAGCCTCCCGAGACCCAGTACTTC.

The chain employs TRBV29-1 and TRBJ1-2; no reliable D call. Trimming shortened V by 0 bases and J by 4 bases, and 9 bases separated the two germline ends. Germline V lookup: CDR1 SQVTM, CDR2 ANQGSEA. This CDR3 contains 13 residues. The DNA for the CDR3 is TGCAGCGTTGAAGAGGGCGTCGGCTATGGCTACACCTTC. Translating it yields CSVEEGVGYGYTF.

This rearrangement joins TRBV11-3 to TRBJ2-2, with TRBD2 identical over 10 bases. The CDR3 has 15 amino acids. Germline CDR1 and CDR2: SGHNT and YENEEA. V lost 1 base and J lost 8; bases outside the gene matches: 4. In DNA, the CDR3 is TGTGCCAGCAGCTTAGGACTAGCGGGCCCAGGGGAGCTGTTTTTT. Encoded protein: CASSLGLAGPGELFF. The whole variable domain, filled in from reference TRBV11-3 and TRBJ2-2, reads EAGVVQSPRYKIIEKKQPVAFWCNPISGHNTLYWYLQNLGQGPELLIRYENEEAVDDSQLPKDRFSAERLKGVDSTLKIQPAELGDSAVYLCASSLGLAGPGELFFGEGSRLTVL.

The CDR3 loop is CSASDRINQPQHF. The DNA of the CDR3 is TGCAGTGCTAGTGACAGGATCAATCAGCCCCAGCATTTT. The rearrangement links TRBV20-1 to TRBJ1-5; D possibly corresponds to TRBD1 (6 bases). The V end lost 3 bases, the J end lost 3 bases, and 9 bases lay between the germline ends. Germline CDR1 and CDR2: DFQATT and SNEGSKA (reference sequence). The CDR3 is 13 residues long.

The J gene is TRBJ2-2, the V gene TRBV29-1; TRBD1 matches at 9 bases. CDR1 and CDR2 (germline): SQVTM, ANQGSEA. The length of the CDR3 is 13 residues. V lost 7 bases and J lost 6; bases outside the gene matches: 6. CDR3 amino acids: CSARDRAAGELFF. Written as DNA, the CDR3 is TGCAGCGCTAGGGACAGGGCGGCCGGGGAGCTGTTTTTT.

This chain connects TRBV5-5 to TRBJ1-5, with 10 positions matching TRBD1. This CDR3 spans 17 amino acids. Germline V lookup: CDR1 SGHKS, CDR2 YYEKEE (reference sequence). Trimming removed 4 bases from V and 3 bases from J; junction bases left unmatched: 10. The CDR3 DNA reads TGTGCCAGCAGCCTGACAGGGGGCGAAGCCTTCAATCAGCCCCAGCATTTT. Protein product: CASSLTGGEAFNQPQHF.

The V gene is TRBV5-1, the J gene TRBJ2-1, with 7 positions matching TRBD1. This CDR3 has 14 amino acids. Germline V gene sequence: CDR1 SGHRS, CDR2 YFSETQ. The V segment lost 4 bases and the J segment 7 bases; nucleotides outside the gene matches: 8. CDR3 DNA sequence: TGCGCCAGCAGCGCATCGGGACAGAGAAATGAGCAGTTCTTC. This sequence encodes CASSASGQRNEQFF.

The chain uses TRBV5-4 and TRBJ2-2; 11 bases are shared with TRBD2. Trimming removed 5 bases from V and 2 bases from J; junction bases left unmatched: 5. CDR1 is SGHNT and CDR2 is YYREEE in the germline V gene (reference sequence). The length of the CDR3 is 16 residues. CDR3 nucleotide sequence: TGTGCCAGCAGTCTACTAGCGGGGGCAAACACCGGGGAGCTGTTTTTT. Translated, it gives CASSLLAGANTGELFF. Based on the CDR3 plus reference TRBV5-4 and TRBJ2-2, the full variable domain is ETGVTQSPTHLIKTRGQQVTLRCSSQSGHNTVSWYQQALGQGPQFIFQYYREEENGRGNFPPRFSGLQFPNYSSELNVNALELDDSALYLCASSLLAGANTGELFFGEGSRLTVL.

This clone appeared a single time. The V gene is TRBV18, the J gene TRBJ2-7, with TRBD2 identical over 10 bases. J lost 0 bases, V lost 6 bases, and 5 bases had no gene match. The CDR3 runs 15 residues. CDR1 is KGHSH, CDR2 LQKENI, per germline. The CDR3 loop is CASSPGTSVSYEQYF. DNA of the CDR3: TGTGCCAGCTCCCCCGGGACTAGCGTCTCCTACGAGCAGTACTTC. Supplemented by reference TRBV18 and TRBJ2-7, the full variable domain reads NAGVMQNPRHLVRRRGQEARLRCSPMKGHSHVYWYRQLPEEGLKFMVYLQKENIIDESGMPKERFSAEFPKEGPSILRIQQVVRGDSAAYFCASSPGTSVSYEQYFGPGTRLTVT.

CDR3 protein: CASSVTGLGNTIYF. The CDR3 DNA reads TGTGCCAGCAGCGTAACAGGCTTGGGAAACACCATATATTTT. The V and J genes are TRBV9 and TRBJ1-3; a weak D match, TRBD1 (5 bases). V shed 1 base and J shed 4 bases, with 9 bases lying between them. The V gene's germline CDR1 is SGDLS and CDR2 YYNGEE. This CDR3 has 14 residues.

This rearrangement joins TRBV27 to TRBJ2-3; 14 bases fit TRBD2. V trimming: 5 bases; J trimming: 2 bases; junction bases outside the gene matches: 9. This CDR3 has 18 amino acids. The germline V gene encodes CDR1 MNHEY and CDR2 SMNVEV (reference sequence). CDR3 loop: CASSPPGTSGGPTDTQYF. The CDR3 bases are TGTGCCAGCAGTCCTCCCGGGACTAGCGGGGGACCCACAGATACGCAGTATTTT.

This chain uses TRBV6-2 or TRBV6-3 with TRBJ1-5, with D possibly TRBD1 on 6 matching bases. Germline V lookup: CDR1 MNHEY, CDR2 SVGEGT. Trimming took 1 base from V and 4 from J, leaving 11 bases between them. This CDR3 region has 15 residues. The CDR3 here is CASSYWGGANQPQHF. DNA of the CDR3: TGTGCCAGCAGTTACTGGGGGGGGGCGAATCAGCCCCAGCATTTT.

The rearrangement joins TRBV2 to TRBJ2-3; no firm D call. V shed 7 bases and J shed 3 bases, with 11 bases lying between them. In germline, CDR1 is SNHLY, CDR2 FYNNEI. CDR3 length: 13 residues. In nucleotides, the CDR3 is TGTGCCAGCAACCGACACGCAACAGATACGCAGTATTTT. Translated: CASNRHATDTQYF.

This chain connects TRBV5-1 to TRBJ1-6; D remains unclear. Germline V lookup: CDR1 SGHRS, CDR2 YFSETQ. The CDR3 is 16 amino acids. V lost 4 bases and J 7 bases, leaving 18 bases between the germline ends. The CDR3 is CASSLNRQALNSPLHF. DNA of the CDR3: TGCGCCAGCAGCCTCAACAGACAAGCCCTAAATTCACCCCTCCACTTT.

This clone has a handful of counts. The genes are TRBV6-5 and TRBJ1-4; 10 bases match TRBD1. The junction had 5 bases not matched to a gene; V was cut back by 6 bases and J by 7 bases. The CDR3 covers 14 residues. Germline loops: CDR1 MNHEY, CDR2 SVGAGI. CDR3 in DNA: TGTGCCAGCAGACCCGGGACAGGGGTTGAAAAACTGTTTTTT. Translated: CASRPGTGVEKLFF.

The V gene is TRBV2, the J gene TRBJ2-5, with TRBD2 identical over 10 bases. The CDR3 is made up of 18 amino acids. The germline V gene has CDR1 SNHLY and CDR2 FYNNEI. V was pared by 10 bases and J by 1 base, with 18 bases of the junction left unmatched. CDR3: CATGDSPLAGVGQETQYF. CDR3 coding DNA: TGTGCCACGGGGGATAGCCCCCTAGCGGGAGTAGGCCAAGAGACCCAGTACTTC.

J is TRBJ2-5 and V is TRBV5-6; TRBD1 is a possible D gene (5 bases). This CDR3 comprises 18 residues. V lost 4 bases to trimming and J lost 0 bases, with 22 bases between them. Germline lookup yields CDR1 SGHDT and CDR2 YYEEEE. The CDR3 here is CASSPLVTGRQYQETQYF. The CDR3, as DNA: TGTGCCAGCAGCCCCCTGGTCACGGGCAGACAGTACCAAGAGACCCAGTACTTC.

DNA for the CDR3: TGTGCCAGCAGCCAAGATACCCAAGTGGGGGGTCCTAGCACAGATACGCAGTATTTT. Its protein is CASSQDTQVGGPSTDTQYF. This rearrangement joins TRBV4-2 to TRBJ2-3; D perhaps matches TRBD2 (6 bases). V was clipped by 0 bases and J by 0 bases, with 19 bases between them. Germline CDR1 is LGHNA and CDR2 is YNFKEQ. The CDR3 is made up of 19 amino acids.